The following is a T cell receptor (beta chain) sequence with its context. Its target is unknown. Profiled with immunoSEQ multiplex PCR; TCRdb holds only in-frame clones, not every one. The table has some 59,000 clones, around 70% seen once. The data were obtained in a study of T cell clones after liver transplantation. Study conclusions and caveats: Low donor cell numbers restricted donor-reactive repertoire measurement in two subjects. A larger donor-reactive than third-party decline suggested partial antigen-specific deletion.

There are 15 residues in the CDR3. V was clipped by 2 bases and J by 6 bases; unmatched bases: 5. Germline assignment: CDR1 MRHNA and CDR2 SNTAGT. The receptor was isolated from a human patient who received a liver transplant. Some T cells may trace back to the graft donor. The chain couples TRBV6-4 to TRBJ2-3; 10 bases are a match to TRBD2. Sequenced material: CD4+ T cells from blood, taken at the 22-month timepoint. In DNA, the CDR3 is TGTGCCAGCAGTGACGGTCCAGCGGGGGGGGATACGCAGTATTTT. This translates into CASSDGPAGGDTQYF.